This entry features one TCR beta chain sequence. An end of the junction does not agree with germline; a read error may underlie this. The CDR3 has 13 amino acids. Germline V gene lookup returns CDR1 SGHAT and CDR2 FQNNGV. The time point here: longitudinal time-point 1 (baseline). The record originates from a study of neurological immune-mediated disorders. Over 190 million TCR-beta sequences from 15-18 subjects came out of each sequencing run. TCRdb used MiXCR to reprocess the 5' RACE reads, holding one entry per CDR3 protein. The sample carries 64,000 or so distinct CDR3 sequences, 10% to 13% recorded once.

Sequencing was performed on PBMCs. V and J are TRBV11-2 and TRBJ2-1; D is ambiguous. The TCR was taken from a man aged 30 to 39 in good health. The CDR3 DNA follows: TGTGCCAGAAGCCTCACCTCCTACAATGAGCAGTCCTTC. Translation gives CARSLTSYNEQSF.